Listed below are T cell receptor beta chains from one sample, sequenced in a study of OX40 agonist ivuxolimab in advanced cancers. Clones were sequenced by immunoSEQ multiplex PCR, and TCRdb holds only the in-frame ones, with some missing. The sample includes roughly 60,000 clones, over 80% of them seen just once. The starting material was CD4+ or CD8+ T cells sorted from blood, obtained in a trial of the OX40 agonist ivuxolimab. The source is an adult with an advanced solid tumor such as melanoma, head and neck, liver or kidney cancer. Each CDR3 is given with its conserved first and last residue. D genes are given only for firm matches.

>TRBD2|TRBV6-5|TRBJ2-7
CASSNGLAGAYEQYF
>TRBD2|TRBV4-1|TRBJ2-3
CASSRTSGRTDTQYF
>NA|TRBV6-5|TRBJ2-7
CASSTSYEQYF
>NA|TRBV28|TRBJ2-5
CASSPGLGGAETQYF
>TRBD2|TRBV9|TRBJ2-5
CASTSSGREQETQYF
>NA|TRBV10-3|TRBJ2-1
CAIRMDPYNEQFF
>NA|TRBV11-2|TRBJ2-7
CASSSGIIYEQYF
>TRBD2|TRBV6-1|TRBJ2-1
CASSQGTSGIPNNEQFF
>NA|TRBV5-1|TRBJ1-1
CASSLDGWANTEAFF
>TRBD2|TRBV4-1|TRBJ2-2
CASSQGGLAGVGTGELFF
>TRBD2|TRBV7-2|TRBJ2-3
CASSRFSGSPTDTQYF
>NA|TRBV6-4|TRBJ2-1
CASSDSGGSVNEQFF
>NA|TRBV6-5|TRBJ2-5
CASSPRGRNQETQYF
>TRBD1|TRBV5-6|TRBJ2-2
CASSWGQLTGELFF
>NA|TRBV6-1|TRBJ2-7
CASSGYRDPAPYEQYF
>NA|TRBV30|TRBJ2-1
CAWSVRITRAEQFF
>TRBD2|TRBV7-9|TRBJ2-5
CASSERAGDETQYF
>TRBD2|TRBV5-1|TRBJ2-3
CASSLSGGSDTQYF
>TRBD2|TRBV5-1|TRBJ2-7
CASSLGTSGSYEQYF
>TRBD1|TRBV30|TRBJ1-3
CAWRLGTGIGNTIYF
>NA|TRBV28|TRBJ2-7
CASSLYNSYEQYF
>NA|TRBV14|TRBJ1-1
CASSGGANLNTEAFF
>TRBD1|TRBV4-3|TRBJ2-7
CASSQDLDRGQYEQYF
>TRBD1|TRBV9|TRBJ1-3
CASSAGTGGNTIYF
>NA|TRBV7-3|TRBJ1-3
CASSLNGGRGNTIYF
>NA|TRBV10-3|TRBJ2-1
CAISGSTEAEQFF
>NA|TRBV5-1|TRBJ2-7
CASSLAQDGSTSYEQYF
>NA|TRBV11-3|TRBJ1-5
CASRRDGCSNQPQHF
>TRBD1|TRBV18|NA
CASSPGQGVSYEQYF
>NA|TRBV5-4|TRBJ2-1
CASSTSRGDEQFF
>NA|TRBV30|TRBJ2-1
CAWSVGLVKPYSITNEQFF
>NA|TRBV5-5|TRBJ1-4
CASSEQGPNEKLFF
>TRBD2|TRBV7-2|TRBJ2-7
CASSVLAGLSYEQYF
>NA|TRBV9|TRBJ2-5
CASPPTQYF
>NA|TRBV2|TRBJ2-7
CASTPTGAYEQYF
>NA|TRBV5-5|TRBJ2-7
CASSPRVATRGGRAEQYF
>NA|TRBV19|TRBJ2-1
CASSWSGSYNEQFF
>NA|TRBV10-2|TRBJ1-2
CASSEWGYDGYTF
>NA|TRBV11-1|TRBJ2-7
CASSLISASEQYF
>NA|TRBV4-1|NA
CASSQGAGGEQYF
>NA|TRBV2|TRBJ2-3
CASSEDKGGDTQYF
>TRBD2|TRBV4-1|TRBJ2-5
CASSGLGLAGVMGETQYF
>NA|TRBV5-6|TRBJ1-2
CASSLEGPQDPYTF